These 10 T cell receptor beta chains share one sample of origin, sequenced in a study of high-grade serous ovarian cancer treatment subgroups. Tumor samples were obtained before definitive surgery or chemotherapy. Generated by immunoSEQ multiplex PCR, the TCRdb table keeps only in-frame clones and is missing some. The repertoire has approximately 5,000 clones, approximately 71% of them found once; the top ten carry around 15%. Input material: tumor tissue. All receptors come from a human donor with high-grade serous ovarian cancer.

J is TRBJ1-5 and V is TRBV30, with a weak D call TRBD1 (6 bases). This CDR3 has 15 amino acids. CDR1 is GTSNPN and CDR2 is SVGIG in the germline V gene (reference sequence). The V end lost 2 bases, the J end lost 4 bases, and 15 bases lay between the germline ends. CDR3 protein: CAWSLQGGRNQPQHF. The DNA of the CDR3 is TGTGCCTGGAGTCTACAGGGAGGAAGAAATCAGCCCCAGCATTTT.

CDR3 bases: TGTGCCTCCCAGGGCGGTAACTATGGCTACACCTTC. Translation gives CASQGGNYGYTF. The rearrangement joins TRBV6-5 to TRBJ1-2; tentative D call: TRBD1 (5 bases). V dropped 11 bases and J dropped 1 base, with 11 bases sitting between them. The CDR3 sequence is 12 residues long. Per germline, CDR1 MNHEY and CDR2 SVGAGI.

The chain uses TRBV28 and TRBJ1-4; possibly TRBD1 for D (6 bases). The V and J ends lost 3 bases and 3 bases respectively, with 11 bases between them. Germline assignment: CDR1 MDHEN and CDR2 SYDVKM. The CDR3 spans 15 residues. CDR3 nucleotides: TGTGCCAGCAGTTTCGCGGGGGCAGCTAATGAAAAACTGTTTTTT. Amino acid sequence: CASSFAGAANEKLFF.

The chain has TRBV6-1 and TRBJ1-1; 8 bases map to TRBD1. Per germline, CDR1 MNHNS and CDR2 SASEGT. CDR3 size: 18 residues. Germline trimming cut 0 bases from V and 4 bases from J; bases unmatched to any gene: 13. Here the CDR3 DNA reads TGTGCCAGCAGTGAAGCGATCGGATTCAGGACAGGGTTCACTGAAGCTTTCTTT. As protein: CASSEAIGFRTGFTEAFF.

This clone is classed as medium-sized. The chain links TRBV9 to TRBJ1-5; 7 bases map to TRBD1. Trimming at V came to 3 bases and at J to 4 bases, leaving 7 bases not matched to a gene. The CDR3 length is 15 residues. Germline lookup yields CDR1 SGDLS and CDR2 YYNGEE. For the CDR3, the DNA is TGTGCCAGCAGCGAACAGGGGCATAGTAATCAGCCCCAGCATTTT. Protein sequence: CASSEQGHSNQPQHF.

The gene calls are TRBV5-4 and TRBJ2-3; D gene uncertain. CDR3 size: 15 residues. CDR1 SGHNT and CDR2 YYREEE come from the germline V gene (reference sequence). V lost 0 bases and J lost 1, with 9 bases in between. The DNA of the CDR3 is TGTGCCAGCAGCTTGGCCCCTATCCGCACAGATACGCAGTATTTT. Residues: CASSLAPIRTDTQYF.

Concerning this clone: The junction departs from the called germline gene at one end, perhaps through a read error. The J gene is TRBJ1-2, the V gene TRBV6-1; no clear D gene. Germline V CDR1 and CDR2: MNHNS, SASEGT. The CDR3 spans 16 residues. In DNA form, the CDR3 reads TGTGCCATCAGTGAGCCTTTTGCCGACGGCGACTATGGCTACACCTTC. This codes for CAISEPFADGDYGYTF.

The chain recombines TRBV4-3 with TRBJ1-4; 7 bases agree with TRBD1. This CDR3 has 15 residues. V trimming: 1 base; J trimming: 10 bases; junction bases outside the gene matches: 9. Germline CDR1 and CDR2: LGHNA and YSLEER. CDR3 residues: CASSQGTGGRGKLFF. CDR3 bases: TGCGCCAGCAGCCAAGGGACAGGTGGCCGGGGAAAACTGTTTTTT.

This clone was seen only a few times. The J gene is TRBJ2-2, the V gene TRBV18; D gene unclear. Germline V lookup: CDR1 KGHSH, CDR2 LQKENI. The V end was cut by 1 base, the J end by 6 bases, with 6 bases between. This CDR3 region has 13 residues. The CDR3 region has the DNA TGTGCCAGCTCACCACGAGACGCCGGGGAGCTGTTTTTT. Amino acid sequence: CASSPRDAGELFF.

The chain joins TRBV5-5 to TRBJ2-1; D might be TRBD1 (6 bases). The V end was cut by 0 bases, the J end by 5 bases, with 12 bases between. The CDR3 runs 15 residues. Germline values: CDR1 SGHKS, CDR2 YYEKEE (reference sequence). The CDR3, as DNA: TGTGCCAGCAGCTTGGAGTGGGGGCTGCACAATGAGCAGTTCTTC. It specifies CASSLEWGLHNEQFF.